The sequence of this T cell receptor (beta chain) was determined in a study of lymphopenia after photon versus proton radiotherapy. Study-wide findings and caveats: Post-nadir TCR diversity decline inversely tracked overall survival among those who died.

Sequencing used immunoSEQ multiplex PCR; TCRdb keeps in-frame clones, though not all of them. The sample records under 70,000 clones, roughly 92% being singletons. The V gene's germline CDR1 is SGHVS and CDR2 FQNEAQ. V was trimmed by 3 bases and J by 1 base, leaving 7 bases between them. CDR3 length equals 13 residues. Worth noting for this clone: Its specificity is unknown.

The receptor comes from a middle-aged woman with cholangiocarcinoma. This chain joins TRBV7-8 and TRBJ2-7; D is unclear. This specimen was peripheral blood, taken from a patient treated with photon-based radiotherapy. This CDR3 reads CASSFGSSYEQYF. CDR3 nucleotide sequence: TGTGCCAGCAGCTTCGGCAGTTCCTACGAGCAGTACTTC.